This passage covers 21 T cell receptor beta chains from one sample sequenced in a study of human T cells and chemical hapten exposure. TCRdb ran MiXCR on the RACE reads and lists one entry per CDR3 protein. The table records about 34,000 distinct CDR3 sequences, around 5.9% of them present only once. Time point defined: healthy volunteer bleed at 6 weeks. Whole blood, unfractionated, served as the material for total RNA extraction. Input material: whole blood. All receptors come from a human donor in good health. Some clones in this sample may be carry-over from other donors' samples.

In its sample, this clonotype was seen many times. V usage is TRBV7-6 and J usage is TRBJ2-5, with D unclear. Germline loops: CDR1 SGHVS, CDR2 FNYEAQ. V lost 5 bases to trimming and J lost 1 base, with 8 bases between them. This CDR3 spans 13 amino acids. The CDR3 is CASSRLIQETQYF. CDR3 coding DNA: TGTGCCAGCAGCCGACTGATCCAAGAGACCCAGTACTTC.

In this sample, this clonotype turned up many times. The J gene is TRBJ1-1, the V gene TRBV12-3 or TRBV12-4, with D possibly TRBD1 on 5 matching bases. V was clipped by 8 bases and J by 2 bases, with 12 bases between them. This CDR3 region has 13 residues. Here the CDR3 reads CASLQRGNTEAFF. Here the CDR3 DNA reads TGTGCCAGCCTTCAAAGGGGTAACACTGAAGCTTTCTTT.

The J gene is TRBJ1-2, the V gene TRBV29-1, with 7 bases aligning to TRBD1. Per the germline V gene, CDR1 is SQVTM and CDR2 is ANQGSEA. V gave up 2 bases and J gave up 14 bases; unmatched junction bases: 2. This CDR3 spans 9 amino acids. The CDR3 DNA follows: TGCAGCGTTGAAACAGGGGTTACCTTC. Translation: CSVETGVTF.

This clonotype was picked up many times. The V call is TRBV12-3 or TRBV12-4, the J call TRBJ1-4; 9 bases are shared with TRBD1. The J segment lost 5 bases and the V segment lost 5 bases, leaving 3 bases of the junction unmatched. The CDR3 spans 14 residues. This CDR3 reads CASSPGQGNEKLFF. CDR3 coding DNA: TGTGCCAGCAGTCCGGGACAGGGAAATGAAAAACTGTTTTTT.

This clonotype counts as medium-sized. The J gene is TRBJ2-5, the V gene TRBV12-3 or TRBV12-4; 8 bases align to TRBD2. Losses at the gene ends were 1 base for V and 5 bases for J; bases not matched to a gene: 3. The CDR3 covers 14 residues. This chain's CDR3 is CASSLEAGVETQYF. CDR3 DNA sequence: TGTGCCAGCAGTTTAGAAGCGGGAGTTGAGACCCAGTACTTC.

This clonotype was seen many times. The chain employs TRBV24-1 and TRBJ2-1; TRBD1 is a possible D gene (5 bases). This CDR3 spans 16 amino acids. V lost 2 bases and J lost 4, with 14 bases in between. Per the germline V gene, CDR1 is KGHDR and CDR2 is SFDVKD. As DNA, the CDR3 is TGTGCCACCAGTGATTCATCAGGGTCGATATACAATGAGCAGTTCTTC. Protein sequence: CATSDSSGSIYNEQFF.

This clonotype has only a few counts. V is TRBV6-5 and J is TRBJ1-2; no definite D call. The germline V gene has CDR1 MNHEY and CDR2 SVGAGI. Trimming pared 7 bases from V and 4 bases from J, leaving 13 bases between. The CDR3 covers 13 residues. The CDR3 sequence is CASTRDGSYGYTF. Here the CDR3 DNA reads TGTGCCAGCACCAGAGACGGCTCCTATGGCTACACCTTC.

This clonotype is labeled as medium-sized (0.01 to 0.1%). The genes are TRBV24-1 and TRBJ1-5; no firm D call. The CDR3 is made up of 14 amino acids. The germline gives CDR1 KGHDR, CDR2 SFDVKD. Trimming removed 9 bases from V and 0 bases from J, with 11 bases in between. CDR3 nucleotide sequence: TGTGCCACCGGCGCTGGCGATAGCAATCAGCCCCAGCATTTT. Encoded protein: CATGAGDSNQPQHF.

This clonotype occurred many times. This chain joins TRBV6-6 and TRBJ2-1, with TRBD2 identical over 13 bases. V dropped 2 bases and J dropped 6; count of bases not matched to a gene: 19. The CDR3 has 21 amino acids. Per the germline V gene, CDR1 is MNHNY and CDR2 is SVGAGI (reference sequence). This CDR3 reads CASSYHLGQLAGGPGVNEQFF. DNA of the CDR3: TGTGCCAGCAGTTACCACTTGGGCCAACTAGCGGGGGGGCCCGGGGTCAATGAGCAGTTCTTC.

At least ten counts were recorded for this clonotype. This sequence joins TRBV7-2 and TRBJ1-1; possible D gene TRBD1, 5 bases. Trimming left V 1 base short and J 0 bases short, with 6 bases between. Germline assignment: CDR1 SGHTA and CDR2 FQGNSA. This CDR3 comprises 14 residues. The CDR3 DNA reads as TGTGCCAGCAGCTTAGTGGGGGTGAACACTGAAGCTTTCTTT. Translated: CASSLVGVNTEAFF.

This clonotype appeared a few times. V and J are TRBV5-1 and TRBJ1-2; D is undetermined. The CDR3 has 15 amino acids. Per the germline V gene, CDR1 is SGHRS and CDR2 is YFSETQ. V was cut by 4 bases and J by 6 bases, with 19 bases left in between. The CDR3 nucleotides are TGCGCCAGCAGCCTGCCCCTTGGAGGGAGCCATGGCTACACCTTC. It encodes CASSLPLGGSHGYTF.

Ten or more counts support this clonotype. The gene calls are TRBV12-3 or TRBV12-4 and TRBJ2-6; possibly TRBD1 or TRBD2 for D (6 bases each). V shed 1 base and J shed 2 bases, with 12 bases lying between them. The CDR3 contains 17 residues. The CDR3 spells CASSLGGAAAGANVLTF. CDR3 nucleotides: TGTGCCAGCAGTTTAGGGGGGGCCGCTGCTGGGGCCAACGTCCTGACTTTC.

The table lists this clonotype with many counts. This chain joins TRBV5-4 and TRBJ1-2, with D tentatively TRBD1 (6 bases). The CDR3 totals 15 residues. Trimming took off 4 bases at V and 0 bases at J, with 13 bases between the two ends. The germline V gene encodes CDR1 SGHNT and CDR2 YYREEE (reference sequence). CDR3 in amino acids: CASSPTRQANYGYTF. DNA of the CDR3: TGTGCCAGCAGCCCCACCCGACAGGCTAACTATGGCTACACCTTC.

The table lists this clonotype with a few counts. The V gene is TRBV6-5, the J gene TRBJ1-1; D unresolved. The CDR3 length is 13 residues. CDR1 is MNHEY, CDR2 SVGAGI, per germline. V was trimmed by 2 bases and J by 6 bases, leaving 10 bases between them. CDR3 protein: CASSYGTASEAFF. The CDR3 DNA reads as TGTGCCAGCAGTTACGGTACAGCCTCTGAAGCTTTCTTT.

This clonotype was detected ten times or more. This rearrangement joins TRBV5-1 to TRBJ1-2; the D is unclear. CDR3 length equals 14 residues. Germline V CDR1 and CDR2: SGHRS, YFSETQ. V lost 0 bases to trimming and J lost 6 bases, with 12 bases between them. This CDR3 reads CASSLDWSRDGYTF. The CDR3 DNA follows: TGCGCCAGCAGCTTGGACTGGTCAAGGGATGGCTACACCTTC.

This clonotype has at least ten counts. The gene calls are TRBV9 and TRBJ1-1; D not resolved. This CDR3 is 12 amino acids long. Germline lookup yields CDR1 SGDLS and CDR2 YYNGEE. Trimming pared 3 bases from V and 1 base from J, leaving 4 bases between. CDR3 sequence (DNA): TGTGCCAGCAGCGCCCAGAACACTGAAGCTTTCTTT. This gives the protein CASSAQNTEAFF.

This clonotype was counted at least ten times. This chain links TRBV10-3 with TRBJ2-1; TRBD2 matches 10 bases. With 8 bases clipped from V and 8 bases from J, the junction kept 12 bases outside the gene matches. Germline assignment: CDR1 ENHRY and CDR2 SYGVKD. The CDR3 is 15 amino acids. CDR3 coding DNA: TGTGCCATCTTGGCTAGCGGGGGCGGGCACCATGAGCAGTTCTTC. Translated, it gives CAILASGGGHHEQFF.

This clonotype was picked up many times. This sequence joins TRBV3-1 and TRBJ2-6; D not resolved. In germline, CDR1 is LGHDT, CDR2 YNNKEL (reference sequence). The CDR3 extends over 15 amino acids. V lost 3 bases, J lost 0 bases, and 6 bases lay in between. The CDR3: CASSHTSSGANVLTF. CDR3 nucleotides: TGTGCCAGCAGCCATACCTCCTCTGGGGCCAACGTCCTGACTTTC.

This clonotype appeared many times. For the CDR3, the DNA is TGTGCCAGCAGCTTAAGTCCGGGGACAAGCTACACCTTC. Its protein product is CASSLSPGTSYTF. The V gene is TRBV7-2, the J gene TRBJ1-2; D perhaps matches TRBD1 (6 bases). Germline CDR1 reads SGHTA; CDR2 reads FQGNSA. Trimming removed 2 bases at V and 9 bases at J, with 13 bases between. The CDR3 loop spans 13 amino acids.

At least ten counts were recorded for this clonotype. The chain links TRBV12-3 or TRBV12-4 to TRBJ2-7, with 12 bases matching TRBD2. The CDR3 covers 14 residues. V shed 5 bases, J shed 4 bases, and the junction held 3 bases outside the gene matches. In nucleotides, the CDR3 is TGTGCCAGCAGTCGGACTAGCGGGACATACGAGCAGTACTTC. Its protein is CASSRTSGTYEQYF.

This clonotype was seen at least ten times. The chain has TRBV7-2 and TRBJ2-1, with D perhaps matching TRBD2 (5 bases). Germline values: CDR1 SGHTA, CDR2 FQGNSA. The ends were cut back, 5 bases at V and 7 bases at J, with 9 bases in the middle. The CDR3 contains 12 residues. The CDR3 loop is CASSPGSNEQFF. CDR3 nucleotide sequence: TGTGCCAGCAGCCCGGGGAGTAATGAGCAGTTCTTC.